These 29 T cell receptor beta chains came from one sample sequenced in a study of cytomegalovirus exposure and HLA in healthy donors. The PCR contained 60 Vbeta and 13 Jbeta primers. TCRdb's copy holds only in-frame clones and misses some; the assay was immunoSEQ multiplex PCR. Altogether roughly 120,000 clones are present, about 76% being singletons, with the ten largest covering 2.2%. Sequenced sample: PBMCs. These receptors were collected from a woman in her twenties or thirties in good health and CMV-seronegative.

This chain uses TRBV5-5 with TRBJ1-2, with 11 bases aligning to TRBD1. Germline V gene lookup returns CDR1 SGHKS and CDR2 YYEKEE (reference sequence). Trimming at V came to 0 bases and at J to 4 bases, leaving 5 bases not matched to a gene. The CDR3 is 16 residues long. CDR3 region: CASSLAGTGGIYGYTF. Written as DNA, the CDR3 is TGTGCCAGCAGCTTGGCCGGGACAGGGGGTATCTATGGCTACACCTTC.

This chain joins TRBV4-1 and TRBJ2-7; 9 positions agree with TRBD2. Germline V gives CDR1 MGHRA, CDR2 YSYEKL. The CDR3 has 18 residues. V gave up 3 bases and J gave up 3 bases; unmatched junction bases: 15. The CDR3 spells CASSHPRQGREGHYEQYF. CDR3 nucleotide sequence: TGCGCCAGCAGCCACCCCCGCCAGGGGCGGGAGGGCCACTACGAGCAGTACTTC.

V and J are TRBV29-1 and TRBJ2-1, with 7 bases matching TRBD2. V lost 1 base and J lost 7; bases outside the gene matches: 10. CDR1 and CDR2 (germline): SQVTM, ANQGSEA. The CDR3 runs 15 residues. The CDR3 spells CSVEVGDLGGNEQFF. Here the CDR3 DNA reads TGCAGCGTTGAAGTAGGGGACTTGGGAGGGAATGAGCAGTTCTTC.

The table lists this clone with a count of one. V is TRBV7-9 and J is TRBJ2-7, with 7 bases identical to TRBD2. Trimming removed 1 base from V and 2 bases from J; junction bases left unmatched: 5. Germline CDR1 SEHNR, CDR2 FQNEAQ (reference sequence). CDR3 length equals 15 residues. DNA for the CDR3: TGTGCCAGCAGCTTAGGGCTAGCGGATACCTACGAGCAGTACTTC. This codes for CASSLGLADTYEQYF.

V is TRBV28 and J is TRBJ1-3; 8 positions agree with TRBD1. V shed 4 bases, J shed 0 bases, and the junction held 5 bases outside the gene matches. Germline values: CDR1 MDHEN, CDR2 SYDVKM. The CDR3 is made up of 16 amino acids. CDR3 residues: CASSSGQAHSGNTIYF. In DNA form, the CDR3 reads TGTGCCAGCAGTTCGGGACAGGCGCACTCTGGAAACACCATATATTTT.

The rearrangement joins TRBV11-3 to TRBJ2-1; 11 bases line up with TRBD2. This CDR3 is 16 amino acids long. CDR1 SGHNT and CDR2 YENEEA come from the germline V gene. J was trimmed by 6 bases and V by 1 base; bases with no gene match: 5. This CDR3 reads CASSLVSGRAANEQFF. For the CDR3, the DNA is TGTGCCAGCAGCTTAGTTAGCGGGAGGGCCGCCAATGAGCAGTTCTTC.

The gene calls are TRBV7-9 and TRBJ2-1; possibly TRBD2 for D (7 bases). This CDR3 has 17 amino acids. Per germline, CDR1 SEHNR and CDR2 FQNEAQ (reference sequence). V was trimmed by 4 bases and J by 7 bases, leaving 23 bases between them. The DNA for the CDR3 is TGTGCCAGCAGCTCCACCGCGGGACTATTAGGGGGTAATGAGCAGTTCTTC. It is translated as CASSSTAGLLGGNEQFF. Full variable domain (outside the CDR3, taken from reference TRBV7-9 and TRBJ2-1): DTGVSQNPRHKITKRGQNVTFRCDPISEHNRLYWYRQTLGQGPEFLTYFQNEAQLEKSRLLSDRFSAERPKGSFSTLEIQRTEQGDSAMYLCASSSTAGLLGGNEQFFGPGTRLTVL.

This chain connects TRBV7-9 to TRBJ2-3; 11 bases match TRBD2. The CDR3 contains 15 residues. Germline trimming cut 3 bases from V and 4 bases from J; bases unmatched to any gene: 3. Germline values: CDR1 SEHNR, CDR2 FQNEAQ (reference sequence). CDR3 sequence reads: CASSFTSGSSDTQYF. In nucleotides, the CDR3 is TGTGCCAGCAGCTTCACTAGCGGGAGCTCAGATACGCAGTATTTT.

V usage is TRBV6-6 and J usage is TRBJ1-2, with a tentative D call TRBD1 (5 bases). This CDR3 region has 13 residues. The germline CDR1 and CDR2 sequences are MNHNY and SVGAGI (reference sequence). V lost 0 bases to trimming and J lost 5 bases, with 7 bases between them. The CDR3 is CASSYSGGYGYTF. For the CDR3, the DNA is TGTGCCAGCAGTTACTCGGGGGGGTATGGCTACACCTTC.

The gene calls are TRBV19 and TRBJ1-2; D is possibly TRBD1 (5 bases). Germline CDR1 LNHDA, CDR2 SQIVND (reference sequence). Trimming took 7 bases from V and 2 from J, leaving 11 bases between them. The CDR3 has 13 residues. CDR3 coding DNA: TGTGCCAGTAATGGGGGGGTCAACTATGGCTACACCTTC. Translation gives CASNGGVNYGYTF.

The V gene is TRBV4-1, the J gene TRBJ1-1, with D maybe TRBD1 (5 bases). The CDR3 runs to 17 residues. Germline V gene sequence: CDR1 MGHRA, CDR2 YSYEKL. The V and J ends lost 5 bases and 1 base respectively, with 20 bases between them. The CDR3 coding sequence is TGCGCCAGCAGCTCACCGGCAGGGATTCTTACGAACACTGAAGCTTTCTTT. Translated: CASSSPAGILTNTEAFF.

The V call is TRBV11-3, the J call TRBJ2-1; TRBD1 matches at 9 bases. The V gene end was trimmed by 0 bases and the J gene end by 6 bases; junction bases not matched to a gene: 3. The V gene's germline CDR1 is SGHNT and CDR2 YENEEA. This CDR3 has 15 residues. CDR3 DNA sequence: TGTGCCAGCAGCTTAGAACAGGGGGCGTTCAATGAGCAGTTCTTC. Translation gives CASSLEQGAFNEQFF.

This chain connects TRBV19 to TRBJ2-6; maybe TRBD1 (6 bases). Germline CDR1 and CDR2: LNHDA and SQIVND (reference sequence). The CDR3 contains 16 residues. V was clipped by 4 bases and J by 3 bases, with 13 bases between them. The CDR3 region is CASSTTGSGGANVLTF. The CDR3 DNA reads as TGTGCCAGTAGTACCACAGGGTCAGGTGGGGCCAACGTCCTGACTTTC.

The chain carries TRBV7-9 and TRBJ2-6; TRBD2 matches at 8 bases. With V trimmed by 0 bases and J by 0 bases, 7 bases remained unmatched. There are 19 residues in the CDR3. The V gene's germline CDR1 is SEHNR and CDR2 FQNEAQ (reference sequence). This CDR3 is CASSLARGVLGSGANVLTF. The DNA for the CDR3 is TGTGCCAGCAGCTTAGCGCGGGGGGTGCTCGGCTCTGGGGCCAACGTCCTGACTTTC.

Note on this clone: A much larger clone differs from this one at a single base, so this may be a read error. The V and J genes are TRBV5-4 and TRBJ1-4; D perhaps matches TRBD1 (5 bases). The CDR3 has 15 amino acids. The germline V gene encodes CDR1 SGHNT and CDR2 YYREEE (reference sequence). The CDR3 protein is CAGSTQVATNEKLFF. The CDR3 DNA reads as TGTGCCGGCAGCACACAGGTTGCAACTAATGAAAAACTGTTTTTT.

CDR3 sequence reads: CASSRDRPAWEKLFF. The CDR3, as DNA: TGTGCCAGCAGCAGGGACAGGCCTGCATGGGAAAAACTGTTTTTT. The J gene is TRBJ1-4, the V gene TRBV5-8; 8 nucleotides match TRBD1. The CDR3 covers 15 residues. With V trimmed by 4 bases and J by 8 bases, 10 bases remained unmatched. Germline loops: CDR1 SGHTS, CDR2 YDEGEE.

The chain uses TRBV7-2 and TRBJ2-7, with D uncertain. Germline V gives CDR1 SGHTA, CDR2 FQGNSA. Trimming shortened V by 0 bases and J by 4 bases, and 7 bases separated the two germline ends. The CDR3 runs to 13 residues. CDR3 residues: CASSLAVAYEQYF. CDR3 in DNA: TGTGCCAGCAGCTTAGCAGTAGCTTACGAGCAGTACTTC.

This clone was seen only a few times. The V call is TRBV2, the J call TRBJ1-1; D call uncertain. The CDR3 sequence is 13 residues long. Trimming stripped 4 bases from V and 5 bases from J, with 11 bases between. Per germline, CDR1 SNHLY and CDR2 FYNNEI. Here the CDR3 reads CASSGASGTEAFF. CDR3 DNA: TGTGCCAGCAGTGGGGCGAGTGGAACTGAAGCTTTCTTT.

This chain connects TRBV18 to TRBJ2-7; 9 bases fit TRBD1. In germline, CDR1 is KGHSH, CDR2 LQKENI. CDR3 length: 15 residues. The ends lost 3 bases at V and 3 bases at J; junction bases unmatched: 6. CDR3 sequence (DNA): TGTGCCAGCTCACCCCCCACAGGGGGCGTCTACGAGCAGTACTTC. This gives the protein CASSPPTGGVYEQYF.

The rearrangement links TRBV7-8 to TRBJ2-1, with D possibly being TRBD1 (6 bases). The CDR3 consists of 17 residues. Trimming left V 3 bases short and J 5 bases short, with 20 bases between. CDR1 and CDR2 (germline): SGHVS, FQNEAQ. The CDR3 loop reads CASSFRVPDSLNNEQFF. The CDR3 DNA reads as TGTGCCAGCAGCTTTAGAGTCCCGGACAGCCTAAACAATGAGCAGTTCTTC.

The chain combines TRBV11-3 with TRBJ2-1; 9 bases agree with TRBD2. The germline V gene has CDR1 SGHNT and CDR2 YENEEA. CDR3 length: 17 amino acids. With 0 bases clipped from V and 5 bases from J, the junction kept 8 bases outside the gene matches. The CDR3 region is CASSLDSRLAGHNEQFF. CDR3 sequence (DNA): TGTGCCAGCAGCTTAGATTCTCGGCTAGCGGGGCACAATGAGCAGTTCTTC.

This clone was detected only once. The rearrangement joins TRBV5-1 to TRBJ2-7, with D possibly matching TRBD2 (5 bases). The CDR3 runs to 14 residues. Germline values: CDR1 SGHRS, CDR2 YFSETQ. V was shortened by 0 bases and J by 5 bases, with 12 bases between the two germline ends. CDR3 region: CASSLEGDNDEQYF. CDR3 DNA: TGCGCCAGCAGCTTGGAGGGAGATAACGACGAGCAGTACTTC.

The genes are TRBV9 and TRBJ2-3; D perhaps matches TRBD2 (5 bases). V was shortened by 0 bases and J by 1 base, with 9 bases between the two germline ends. The CDR3 is 15 residues long. Germline lookup yields CDR1 SGDLS and CDR2 YYNGEE. CDR3 loop: CASSVAGKGTDTQYF. The CDR3 region has the DNA TGTGCCAGCAGCGTAGCGGGAAAGGGCACAGATACGCAGTATTTT.

The CDR3: CASNLERGYQPQHF. CDR3 coding DNA: TGTGCCAGCAACCTGGAAAGGGGTTATCAGCCCCAGCATTTT. The V gene is TRBV2, the J gene TRBJ1-5, with D possibly TRBD1 on 5 matching bases. This CDR3 spans 14 amino acids. V was clipped by 7 bases and J by 5 bases, with 15 bases between them. Germline CDR1 is SNHLY and CDR2 is FYNNEI.

The chain carries TRBV11-1 and TRBJ1-1; no clear D. Germline V gene sequence: CDR1 SGHAT, CDR2 FQDESV (reference sequence). The V and J ends lost 5 bases and 6 bases respectively, with 10 bases between them. There are 12 residues in the CDR3. CDR3: CASSPNRAEAFF. The CDR3 bases are TGTGCCAGCAGCCCGAATCGAGCTGAAGCTTTCTTT.

V gene TRBV13 combines with J gene TRBJ2-2, with 14 bases lining up with TRBD2. CDR1 is PRHDT and CDR2 is FYEKMQ in the germline V gene (reference sequence). The CDR3 runs to 17 residues. V lost 5 bases and J lost 4; bases outside the gene matches: 6. CDR3 nucleotide sequence: TGTGCCAGCAGCAAGACTAGCGGGAGGGCCGTCACCGGGGAGCTGTTTTTT. Its translation: CASSKTSGRAVTGELFF.

The chain joins TRBV5-1 to TRBJ1-5, with 9 bases aligning to TRBD1. Per the germline V gene, CDR1 is SGHRS and CDR2 is YFSETQ. Trimming at V came to 4 bases and at J to 4 bases, leaving 6 bases not matched to a gene. CDR3 length equals 15 residues. CDR3 region: CASSDGTGINQPQHF. CDR3 coding DNA: TGCGCCAGCAGCGATGGGACAGGGATTAATCAGCCCCAGCATTTT.

The chain recombines TRBV7-2 with TRBJ2-7; 7 positions match TRBD1. With V trimmed by 5 bases and J by 0 bases, 7 bases remained unmatched. CDR1 SGHTA and CDR2 FQGNSA come from the germline V gene. The length of the CDR3 is 15 residues. CDR3 sequence: CASSPRQGSSYEQYF. The CDR3 nucleotides are TGTGCCAGCAGCCCAAGACAGGGAAGCTCCTACGAGCAGTACTTC.

This chain links TRBV4-1 with TRBJ2-7; maybe TRBD1 (6 bases). V lost 1 base and J 2 bases, leaving 18 bases between the germline ends. CDR3 length equals 17 residues. The V gene's germline CDR1 is MGHRA and CDR2 YSYEKL. The CDR3 loop is CASSQASAGVITYEQYF. CDR3 bases: TGCGCCAGCAGCCAAGCCTCCGCAGGGGTAATAACCTACGAGCAGTACTTC.